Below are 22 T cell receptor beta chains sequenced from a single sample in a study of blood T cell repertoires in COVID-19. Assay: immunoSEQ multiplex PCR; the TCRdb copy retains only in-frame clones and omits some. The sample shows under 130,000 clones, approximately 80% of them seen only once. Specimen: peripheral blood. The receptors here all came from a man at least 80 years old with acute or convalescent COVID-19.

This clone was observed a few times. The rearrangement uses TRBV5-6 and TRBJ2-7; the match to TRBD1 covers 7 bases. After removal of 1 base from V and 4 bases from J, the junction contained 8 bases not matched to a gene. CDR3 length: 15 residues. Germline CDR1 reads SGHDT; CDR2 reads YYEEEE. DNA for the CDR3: TGTGCCAGCAGCTTGCCGGGGACAGCCGCTTACGAGCAGTACTTC. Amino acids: CASSLPGTAAYEQYF.

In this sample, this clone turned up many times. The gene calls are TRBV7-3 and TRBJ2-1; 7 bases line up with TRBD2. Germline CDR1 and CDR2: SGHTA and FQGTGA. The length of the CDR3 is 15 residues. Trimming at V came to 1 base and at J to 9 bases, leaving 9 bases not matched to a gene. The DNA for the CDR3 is TGTGCCAGCAGCTTAAATCGGGCGGGAGAGGGTGAGCAGTTCTTC. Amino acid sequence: CASSLNRAGEGEQFF. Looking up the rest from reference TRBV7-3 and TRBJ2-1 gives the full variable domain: GAGVSQTPSNKVTEKGKYVELRCDPISGHTALYWYRQSLGQGPEFLIYFQGTGAADDSGLPNDRFFAVRPEGSVSTLKIQRTERGDSAVYLCASSLNRAGEGEQFFGPGTRLTVL.

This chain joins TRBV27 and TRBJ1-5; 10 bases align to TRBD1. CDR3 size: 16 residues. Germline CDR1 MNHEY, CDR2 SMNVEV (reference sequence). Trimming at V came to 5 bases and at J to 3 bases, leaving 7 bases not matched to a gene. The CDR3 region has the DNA TGTGCCAGCAGTCCACGGACAGGGGGGAACAATCAGCCCCAGCATTTT. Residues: CASSPRTGGNNQPQHF.

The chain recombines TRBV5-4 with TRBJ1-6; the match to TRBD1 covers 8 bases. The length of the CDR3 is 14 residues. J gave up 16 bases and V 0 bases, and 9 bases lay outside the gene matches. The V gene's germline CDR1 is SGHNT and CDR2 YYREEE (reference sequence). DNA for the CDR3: TGTGCCAGCAGCTTGGGAAGAGGGACAGGAAGTCTCCACTTT. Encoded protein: CASSLGRGTGSLHF.

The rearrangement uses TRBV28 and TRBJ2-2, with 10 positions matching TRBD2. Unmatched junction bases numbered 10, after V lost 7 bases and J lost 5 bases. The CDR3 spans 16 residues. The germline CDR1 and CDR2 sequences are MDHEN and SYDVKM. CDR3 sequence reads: CASNLFTSGETGELFF. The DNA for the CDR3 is TGTGCCAGCAACTTATTTACTAGCGGGGAAACCGGGGAGCTGTTTTTT.

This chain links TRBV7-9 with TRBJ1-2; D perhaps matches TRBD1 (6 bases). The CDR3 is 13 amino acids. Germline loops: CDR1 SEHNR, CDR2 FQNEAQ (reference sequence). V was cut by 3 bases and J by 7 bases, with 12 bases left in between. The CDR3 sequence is CASSFYRESGYTF. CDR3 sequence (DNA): TGTGCCAGCAGCTTCTACAGGGAAAGTGGCTACACCTTC.

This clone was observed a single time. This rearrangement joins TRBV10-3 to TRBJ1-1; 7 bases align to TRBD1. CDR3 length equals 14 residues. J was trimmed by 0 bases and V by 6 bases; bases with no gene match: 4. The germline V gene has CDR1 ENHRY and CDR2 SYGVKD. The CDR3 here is CAIREGQMNTEAFF. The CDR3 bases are TGTGCCATCAGGGAGGGACAGATGAACACTGAAGCTTTCTTT.

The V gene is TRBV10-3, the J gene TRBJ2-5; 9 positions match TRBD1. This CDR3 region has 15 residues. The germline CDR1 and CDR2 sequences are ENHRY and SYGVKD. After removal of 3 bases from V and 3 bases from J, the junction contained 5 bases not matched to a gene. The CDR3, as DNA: TGTGCCATCAGTGATGGAACAGGGGGCAAAGAGACCCAGTACTTC. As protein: CAISDGTGGKETQYF.

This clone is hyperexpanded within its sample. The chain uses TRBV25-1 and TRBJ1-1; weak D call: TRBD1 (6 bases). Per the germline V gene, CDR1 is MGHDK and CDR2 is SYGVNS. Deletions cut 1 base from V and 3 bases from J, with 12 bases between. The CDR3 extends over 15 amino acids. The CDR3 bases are TGTGCCAGCAGTGAATCGGCAGAGGGGGACACTGAAGCTTTCTTT. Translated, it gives CASSESAEGDTEAFF.

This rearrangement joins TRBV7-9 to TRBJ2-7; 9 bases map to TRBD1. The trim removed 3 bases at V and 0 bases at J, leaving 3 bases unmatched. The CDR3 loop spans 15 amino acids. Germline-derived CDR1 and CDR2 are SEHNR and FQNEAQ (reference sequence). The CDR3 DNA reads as TGTGCCAGCAGCTTTGCACAGGGGGCCTCCTACGAGCAGTACTTC. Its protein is CASSFAQGASYEQYF.

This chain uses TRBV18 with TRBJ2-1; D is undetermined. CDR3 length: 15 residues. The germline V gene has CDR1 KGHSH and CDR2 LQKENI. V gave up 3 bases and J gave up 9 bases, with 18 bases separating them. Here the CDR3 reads CASSPREVSRSEQFF. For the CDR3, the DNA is TGTGCCAGCTCACCTAGAGAGGTGTCGCGGAGTGAGCAGTTCTTC.

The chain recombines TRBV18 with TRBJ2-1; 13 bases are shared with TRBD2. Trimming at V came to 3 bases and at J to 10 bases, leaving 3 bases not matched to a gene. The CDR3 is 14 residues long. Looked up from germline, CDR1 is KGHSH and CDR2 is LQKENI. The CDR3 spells CASSPAGLAGEQFF. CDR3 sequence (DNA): TGTGCCAGCTCACCTGCGGGACTAGCGGGAGAGCAGTTCTTC.

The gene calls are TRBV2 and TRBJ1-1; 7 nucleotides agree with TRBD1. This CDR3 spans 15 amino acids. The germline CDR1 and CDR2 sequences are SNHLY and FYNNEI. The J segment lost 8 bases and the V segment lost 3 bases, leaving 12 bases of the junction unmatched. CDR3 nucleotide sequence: TGTGCCAGCAGTGATGGGTCGACAGGGCGCCCAGAAGCTTTCTTT. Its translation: CASSDGSTGRPEAFF.

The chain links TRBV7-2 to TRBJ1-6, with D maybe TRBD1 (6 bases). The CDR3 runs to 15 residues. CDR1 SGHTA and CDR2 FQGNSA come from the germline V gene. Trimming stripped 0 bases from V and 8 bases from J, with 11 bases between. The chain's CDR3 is CASSLAQGSYSPLHF. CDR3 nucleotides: TGTGCCAGCAGCTTAGCCCAGGGGAGCTATTCACCCCTCCACTTT.

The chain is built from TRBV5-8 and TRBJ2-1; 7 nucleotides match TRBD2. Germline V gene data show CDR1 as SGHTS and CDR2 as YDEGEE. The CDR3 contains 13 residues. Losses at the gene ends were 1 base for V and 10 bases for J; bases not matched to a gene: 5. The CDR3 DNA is TGTGCCAGCAGCTTGACTAGCGCAGGGGAGCAGTTCTTC. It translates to CASSLTSAGEQFF.

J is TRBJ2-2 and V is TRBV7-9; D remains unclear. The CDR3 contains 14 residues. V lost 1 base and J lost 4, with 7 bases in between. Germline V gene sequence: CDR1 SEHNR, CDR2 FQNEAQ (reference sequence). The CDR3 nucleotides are TGTGCCAGCAGCTTAGTAGCAGCCACCGGGGAGCTGTTTTTT. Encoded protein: CASSLVAATGELFF. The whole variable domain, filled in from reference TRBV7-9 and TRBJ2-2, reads DTGVSQNPRHKITKRGQNVTFRCDPISEHNRLYWYRQTLGQGPEFLTYFQNEAQLEKSRLLSDRFSAERPKGSFSTLEIQRTEQGDSAMYLCASSLVAATGELFFGEGSRLTVL.

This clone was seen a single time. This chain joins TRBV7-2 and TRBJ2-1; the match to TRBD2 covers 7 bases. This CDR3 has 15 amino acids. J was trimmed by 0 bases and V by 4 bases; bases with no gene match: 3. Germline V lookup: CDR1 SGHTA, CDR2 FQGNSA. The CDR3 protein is CASSSLAGSYNEQFF. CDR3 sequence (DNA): TGTGCCAGCAGCTCCTTAGCGGGCTCCTACAATGAGCAGTTCTTC.

The CDR3 nucleotides read TGTGCCAGCTCACCACCCGGACAGGGGACAATTTATGGCTACACCTTC. It encodes CASSPPGQGTIYGYTF. The rearrangement uses TRBV18 and TRBJ1-2, with TRBD1 matching 9 bases. Germline CDR1 KGHSH, CDR2 LQKENI. With 0 bases clipped from V and 5 bases from J, the junction kept 7 bases outside the gene matches. The CDR3 length is 16 residues.

This CDR3 is CASSLPLGGRGETQYF. The CDR3 DNA is TGTGCCAGCAGCTTACCATTAGGGGGCCGGGGGGAGACCCAGTACTTC. This rearrangement joins TRBV11-2 to TRBJ2-5, with D tentatively TRBD1 (7 bases). The CDR3 runs to 16 residues. The V end was cut by 2 bases, the J end by 5 bases, with 18 bases between. Germline assignment: CDR1 SGHAT and CDR2 FQNNGV.

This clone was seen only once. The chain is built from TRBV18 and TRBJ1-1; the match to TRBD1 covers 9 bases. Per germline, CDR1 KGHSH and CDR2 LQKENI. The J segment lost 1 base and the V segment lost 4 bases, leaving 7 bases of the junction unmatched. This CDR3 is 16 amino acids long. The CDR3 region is CASSQQGARTNTEAFF. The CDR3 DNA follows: TGTGCCAGCTCACAACAGGGGGCGCGGACGAACACTGAAGCTTTCTTT.

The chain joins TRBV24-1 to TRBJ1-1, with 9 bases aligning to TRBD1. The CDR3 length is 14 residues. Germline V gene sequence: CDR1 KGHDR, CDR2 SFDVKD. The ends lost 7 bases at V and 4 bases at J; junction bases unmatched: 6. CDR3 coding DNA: TGTGCCACCAGCTTGGGGACAGGGAGCACTGAAGCTTTCTTT. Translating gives CATSLGTGSTEAFF.

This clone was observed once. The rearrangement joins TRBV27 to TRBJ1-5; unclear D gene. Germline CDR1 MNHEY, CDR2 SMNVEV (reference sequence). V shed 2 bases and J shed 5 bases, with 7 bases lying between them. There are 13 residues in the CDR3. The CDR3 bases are TGTGCCAGCAGTTTAAACAGTCATCAGCCCCAGCATTTT. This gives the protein CASSLNSHQPQHF.